These 12 T cell receptor beta chains share one sample of origin, sequenced in a study of radiation and T cells in renal cell carcinoma. The time point is: blood 2 weeks post-SBRT. Treatment reported: 15 Gy SBRT to primary tumor, nephrectomy 4 weeks later. The assay was immunoSEQ multiplex PCR, and TCRdb's table has in-frame clones only and misses some. The table includes about 60,000 clones, around 80% detected once. The material sequenced was blood, taken from a patient whose treatment included radiotherapy and nephrectomy. The receptors shown here come from a man in his sixties with renal cell carcinoma.

This rearrangement joins TRBV18 to TRBJ1-1; 12 nucleotides match TRBD1. The CDR3 spans 16 residues. Per the germline V gene, CDR1 is KGHSH and CDR2 is LQKENI. The junction had 6 bases not matched to a gene; V was cut back by 6 bases and J by 1 base. CDR3 region: CASSPRGQGANTEAFF. CDR3 sequence (DNA): TGTGCCAGCTCTCCCAGGGGACAGGGGGCGAACACTGAAGCTTTCTTT.

The sample holds a few counts of this clone. The chain joins TRBV7-2 to TRBJ2-3; unclear D gene. Germline V lookup: CDR1 SGHTA, CDR2 FQGNSA. The V end was cut by 1 base, the J end by 2 bases, with 7 bases between. The CDR3 has 14 residues. The DNA of the CDR3 is TGTGCCAGCAGCTTAGGGCTCTCCACAGATACGCAGTATTTT. Its protein is CASSLGLSTDTQYF.

The CDR3: CASSEALGTFGGGYTF. CDR3 DNA sequence: TGTGCCAGCAGTGAAGCCCTAGGGACATTTGGTGGTGGCTACACCTTC. This chain links TRBV2 with TRBJ1-2, with D possibly being TRBD1 (6 bases). Trimming removed 0 bases at V and 7 bases at J, with 18 bases between. Germline-derived CDR1 and CDR2 are SNHLY and FYNNEI. The CDR3 totals 16 residues.

As DNA, the CDR3 is TGTGCCAGTAGGATGGGTGGATGGAGGGAAGCTTTCTTT. Translating gives CASRMGGWREAFF. The chain combines TRBV19 with TRBJ1-1; no reliable D call. From germline, CDR1 is LNHDA and CDR2 SQIVND (reference sequence). The CDR3 sequence is 13 residues long. V was clipped by 6 bases and J by 8 bases, with 16 bases between them.

The CDR3 coding sequence is TGTGCCAGAAGCTTGGCTACCAGGACAGTGGCCAACGTCCTGACTTTC. Translating it yields CARSLATRTVANVLTF. The chain is built from TRBV5-3 and TRBJ2-6, with D possibly matching TRBD1 (6 bases). TRBV5-3 is identified as an open reading frame with a role that is uncertain. Between the trimmed V and J ends, which lost 0 bases and 6 bases, there was a span of 13 bases. The CDR3 is 16 amino acids.

J is TRBJ2-1 and V is TRBV21-1; the D call in the table, TRBD2, was not verified against the DNA. TRBV21-1 is noted as a pseudogene. CDR3 length equals 12 residues. The CDR3 region is CASSSGVDEQFF. CDR3 DNA: TGTGCCAGCAGCTCCGGGGTCGATGAGCAGTTCTTC.

Only one count was recorded for this clone. V and J are TRBV4-3 and TRBJ2-4; D could derive from TRBD1 or TRBD2 (5 bases each). Trimming took 3 bases from V and 0 from J, leaving 18 bases between them. This CDR3 comprises 18 residues. Per the germline V gene, CDR1 is LGHNA and CDR2 is YSLEER. Here the CDR3 DNA reads TGCGCCAGCAGCCAGCAGGGACCCCTTTCCCTAGCCAAAAACATTCAGTACTTC. Translating gives CASSQQGPLSLAKNIQYF.

This chain connects TRBV5-1 to TRBJ2-5; 9 positions agree with TRBD1. J gave up 5 bases and V 3 bases, and 5 bases lay outside the gene matches. CDR1 and CDR2 from the germline V gene are SGHRS and YFSETQ. This CDR3 contains 14 residues. The CDR3 spells CASSWGTGWETQYF. The CDR3 DNA reads as TGCGCCAGCAGCTGGGGGACAGGGTGGGAGACCCAGTACTTC. Looking up the rest from reference TRBV5-1 and TRBJ2-5 gives the full variable domain: KAGVTQTPRYLIKTRGQQVTLSCSPISGHRSVSWYQQTPGQGLQFLFEYFSETQRNKGNFPGRFSGRQFSNSRSEMNVSTLELGDSALYLCASSWGTGWETQYFGPGTRLLVL.

The chain carries TRBV11-3 and TRBJ2-1, with 15 bases fitting TRBD2. CDR3 length equals 20 residues. V was pared by 5 bases and J by 0 bases, with 11 bases of the junction left unmatched. Per the germline V gene, CDR1 is SGHNT and CDR2 is YENEEA. CDR3 sequence (DNA): TGTGCCAGCAGCAGTGGATCCGGGACTAGCGGGAGGAGCTCCTACAATGAGCAGTTCTTC. It yields the protein CASSSGSGTSGRSSYNEQFF.

V is TRBV27 and J is TRBJ1-1; D is undetermined. V lost 7 bases and J lost 7, with 13 bases in between. Germline V gene data show CDR1 as MNHEY and CDR2 as SMNVEV (reference sequence). The CDR3 spans 12 residues. CDR3 sequence reads: CASTSTQLEAFF. The CDR3 DNA follows: TGTGCCAGCACTTCTACCCAACTTGAAGCTTTCTTT.

The rearrangement links TRBV10-2 to TRBJ2-3; 7 nucleotides line up with TRBD1. Germline assignment: CDR1 WSHSY and CDR2 SAAADI. The CDR3 contains 21 residues. V gave up 2 bases and J gave up 0 bases; unmatched junction bases: 20. Here the CDR3 DNA reads TGCGCCAGCAGTGAGGGTGATACAGGGGACCTGCCCTATTCTAGCACAGATACGCAGTATTTT. Protein sequence: CASSEGDTGDLPYSSTDTQYF.

The chain employs TRBV6-1 and TRBJ2-6, with D possibly TRBD1 on 5 matching bases. The CDR3 has 15 amino acids. The V gene's germline CDR1 is MNHNS and CDR2 SASEGT. V lost 3 bases and J 2 bases, leaving 8 bases between the germline ends. The CDR3 DNA reads TGTGCCAGCAGTGATACCAGGGCTGGGGCCAACGTCCTGACTTTC. This encodes CASSDTRAGANVLTF.